This T cell receptor (beta chain) was sequenced in a study of blood T cell repertoires in COVID-19. The overall study: Spain, Italy and the United States supplied samples that represented acute and convalescent COVID-19. Nucleic acid was either cDNA or gDNA, and it came from T cells, B-cell-depleted T cells, or PBMCs.

CDR3 length equals 15 residues. Per the germline V gene, CDR1 is MNHEY and CDR2 is SVGAGI. Trimming took 6 bases from V and 8 from J; bases not matched to a gene: 11. Original processing methods: Amplification from reference gene primers served as the basis for estimated nucleated cell counts. Some clones are missing from TCRdb's copy, which holds only in-frame ones; the method was immunoSEQ multiplex PCR. V, J and clone size derive from that table, while D and trimming were established from the DNA sequence. This table holds more than 140,000 clones, 70% to 85% found once. The sequencing sample was made of peripheral blood. The receptor's source is a woman aged 45 to 65 in a cohort sampled during active or convalescent COVID-19. The V and J genes are TRBV6-5 and TRBJ2-1, with 9 positions matching TRBD1. This CDR3 is CASRAHRGPGDEQFF. The CDR3 DNA reads as TGTGCCAGCAGGGCACACAGGGGGCCGGGCGATGAGCAGTTCTTC.